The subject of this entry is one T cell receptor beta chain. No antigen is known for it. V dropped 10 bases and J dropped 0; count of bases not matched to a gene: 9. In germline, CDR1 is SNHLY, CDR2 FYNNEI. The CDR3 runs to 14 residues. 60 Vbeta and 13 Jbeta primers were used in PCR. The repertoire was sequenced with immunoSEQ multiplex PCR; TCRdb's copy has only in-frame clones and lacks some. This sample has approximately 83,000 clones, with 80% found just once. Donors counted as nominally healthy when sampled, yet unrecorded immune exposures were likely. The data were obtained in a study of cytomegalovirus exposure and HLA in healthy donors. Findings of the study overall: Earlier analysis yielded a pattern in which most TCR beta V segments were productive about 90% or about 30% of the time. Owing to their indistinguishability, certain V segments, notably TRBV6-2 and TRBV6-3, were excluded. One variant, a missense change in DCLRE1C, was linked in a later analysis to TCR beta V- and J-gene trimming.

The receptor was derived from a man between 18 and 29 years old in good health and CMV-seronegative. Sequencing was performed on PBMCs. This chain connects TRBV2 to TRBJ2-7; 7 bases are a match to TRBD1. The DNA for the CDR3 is TGTGCCACCCGAGGGGGCCTTAGCTCCTACGAGCAGTACTTC. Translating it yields CATRGGLSSYEQYF.